This T cell receptor (beta chain) was captured in a study of monozygotic twins with inflammatory bowel disease. A 6-nucleotide sample barcode was carried by the UMIs, which template switching added. Using the 5' RACE reads, TCRdb records one entry per CDR3 protein without DNA. In total, the table holds more than 300,000 distinct CDR3 sequences. This clonotype originated in a human donor with ulcerative colitis or Crohn's disease, or a healthy co-twin of an affected twin (not recorded which). Source material: blood.

CDR3 amino acids: CASKDRVVGTEAFF. The rearrangement links TRBV12-3 or TRBV12-4 to TRBJ1-1; lacking DNA, the TRBD1 call made by TCRdb goes unchecked. The CDR3 length is 14 residues.